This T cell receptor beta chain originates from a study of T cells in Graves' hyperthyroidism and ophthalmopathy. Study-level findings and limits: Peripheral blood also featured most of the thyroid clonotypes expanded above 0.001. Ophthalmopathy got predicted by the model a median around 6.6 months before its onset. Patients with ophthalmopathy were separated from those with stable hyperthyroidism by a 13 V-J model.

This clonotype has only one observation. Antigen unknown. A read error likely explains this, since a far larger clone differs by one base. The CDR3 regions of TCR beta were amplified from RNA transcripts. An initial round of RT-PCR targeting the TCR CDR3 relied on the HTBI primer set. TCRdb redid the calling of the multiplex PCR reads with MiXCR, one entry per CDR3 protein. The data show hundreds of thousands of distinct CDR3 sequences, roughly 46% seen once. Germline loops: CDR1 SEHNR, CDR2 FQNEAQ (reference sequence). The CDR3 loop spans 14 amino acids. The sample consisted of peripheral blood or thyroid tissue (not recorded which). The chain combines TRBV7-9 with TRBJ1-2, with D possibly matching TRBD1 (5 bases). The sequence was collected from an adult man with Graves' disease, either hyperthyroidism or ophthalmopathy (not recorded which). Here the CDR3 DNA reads TGTACCAGCAGCTTGGGTCAGGGAGACTATGGCTACACCTTC. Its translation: CTSSLGQGDYGYTF.